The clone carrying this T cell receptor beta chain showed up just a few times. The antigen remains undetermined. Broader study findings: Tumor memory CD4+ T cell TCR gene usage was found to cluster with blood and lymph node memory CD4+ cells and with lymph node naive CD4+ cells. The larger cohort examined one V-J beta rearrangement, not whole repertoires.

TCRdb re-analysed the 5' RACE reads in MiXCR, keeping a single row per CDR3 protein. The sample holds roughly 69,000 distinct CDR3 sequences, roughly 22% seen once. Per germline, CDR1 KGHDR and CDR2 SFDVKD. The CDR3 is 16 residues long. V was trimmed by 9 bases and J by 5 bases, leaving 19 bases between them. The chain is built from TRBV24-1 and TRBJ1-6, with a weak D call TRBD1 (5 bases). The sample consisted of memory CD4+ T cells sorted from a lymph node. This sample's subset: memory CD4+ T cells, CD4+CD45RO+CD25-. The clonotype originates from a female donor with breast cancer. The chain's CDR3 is CATWISRGPDNSPLHF. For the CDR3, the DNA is TGTGCCACCTGGATATCGAGGGGCCCTGATAATTCACCCCTCCACTTT.